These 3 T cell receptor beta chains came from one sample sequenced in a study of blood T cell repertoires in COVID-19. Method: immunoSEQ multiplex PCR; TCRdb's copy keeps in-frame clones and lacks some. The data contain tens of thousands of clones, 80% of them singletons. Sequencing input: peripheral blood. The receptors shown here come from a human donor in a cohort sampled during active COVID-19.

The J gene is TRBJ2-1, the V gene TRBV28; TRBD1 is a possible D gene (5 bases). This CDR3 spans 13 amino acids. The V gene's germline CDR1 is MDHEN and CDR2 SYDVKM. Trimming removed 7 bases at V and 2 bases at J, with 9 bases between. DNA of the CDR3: TGTGCCAGCACTGACAGAGCCTACAATGAGCAGTTCTTC. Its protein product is CASTDRAYNEQFF.

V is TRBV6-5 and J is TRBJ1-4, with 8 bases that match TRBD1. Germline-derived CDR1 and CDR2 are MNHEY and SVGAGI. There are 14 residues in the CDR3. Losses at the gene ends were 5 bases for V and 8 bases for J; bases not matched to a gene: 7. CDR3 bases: TGTGCCAGCAGTCCTGACAGGGGCGCGGAAAAACTGTTTTTT. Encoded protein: CASSPDRGAEKLFF.

The CDR3 coding sequence is TGTGCCAGCAGCTCAGGGACTAGCGGACTCACAGATACGCAGTATTTT. Its translation is CASSSGTSGLTDTQYF. The gene calls are TRBV5-6 and TRBJ2-3; 11 positions match TRBD2. The CDR3 is 16 amino acids. Germline V gene sequence: CDR1 SGHDT, CDR2 YYEEEE. The trim removed 3 bases at V and 2 bases at J, leaving 5 bases unmatched.